The TCR beta chain under discussion was sequenced for a study of shared T cell receptors in the human thymus. The data were produced by immunoSEQ multiplex PCR, yet TCRdb's version contains in-frame clones alone and is incomplete. The sample records approximately 660,000 clones, approximately 88% being singletons. This clone appeared once. Germline CDR1 reads SGHDT; CDR2 reads YYEEEE. Trimming at V came to 3 bases and at J to 2 bases, leaving 4 bases not matched to a gene. The CDR3 has 14 residues. Separately, the same data were catalogued under a study of human thymus T cells. From that paper: Samples came from healthy Finnish infants during open corrective cardiac surgery. It was from resections taken during corrective heart surgery that the thymus tissue came. Thymic as well as blood repertoires seemed to favor certain V and J genes unevenly. Thymic repertoires overlap heavily among unrelated individuals, related research has reported.

This chain uses TRBV5-6 with TRBJ2-7; 8 nucleotides agree with TRBD1. Sequenced: thymocytes. The TCR was taken from a boy in the first two years of life with a congenital heart defect. CDR3 bases: TGTGCCAGCAGCTACCGGGACAGGCCCTACGAGCAGTACTTC. This encodes CASSYRDRPYEQYF.